The next 21 T cell receptor beta chains were all read from a single sample in a study of OX40 agonist ivuxolimab in advanced cancers. Method: immunoSEQ multiplex PCR; TCRdb's copy keeps in-frame clones and lacks some. The sample includes 99,000 or so clones, about 91% of them seen just once. The sample in question was CD4+ or CD8+ T cells sorted from blood, obtained in a trial of the OX40 agonist ivuxolimab. The receptor set was obtained from an adult with an advanced solid tumor such as melanoma, head and neck, liver or kidney cancer.

The V call is TRBV7-2, the J call TRBJ1-2; D is perhaps TRBD1 (6 bases). The length of the CDR3 is 13 residues. Germline loops: CDR1 SGHTA, CDR2 FQGNSA. V was pared by 8 bases and J by 4 bases, with 14 bases between. The CDR3 DNA follows: TGTGCCAGCGCCCCAGGGGCCACCTATGGCTACACCTTC. Protein sequence: CASAPGATYGYTF.

The V call is TRBV11-2, the J call TRBJ2-7; no firm D call. The germline CDR1 and CDR2 sequences are SGHAT and FQNNGV. V lost 1 base to trimming and J lost 7 bases, with 17 bases between them. This CDR3 region has 15 residues. The CDR3 region is CASSLGSHPLSEQYF. The CDR3 nucleotides are TGTGCCAGCAGCTTAGGATCCCACCCCCTGAGTGAGCAGTACTTC.

The chain couples TRBV19 to TRBJ2-3; tentatively, D is TRBD1 (6 bases). Germline CDR1 and CDR2: LNHDA and SQIVND (reference sequence). The CDR3 has 16 amino acids. Trimming pared 7 bases from V and 3 bases from J, leaving 20 bases between. CDR3 residues: CASTRMWGRETDTQYF. The CDR3 DNA reads TGTGCCAGTACCAGGATGTGGGGGCGCGAAACAGATACGCAGTATTTT.

The J gene is TRBJ1-3, the V gene TRBV10-3; D might be TRBD1 (6 bases). The ends were cut back, 2 bases at V and 0 bases at J, with 8 bases in the middle. The CDR3 covers 15 residues. CDR1 ENHRY and CDR2 SYGVKD come from the germline V gene. Here the CDR3 DNA reads TGTGCCATCAGTGAGGGGACATACTCTGGAAACACCATATATTTT. It translates to CAISEGTYSGNTIYF.

This clone was detected once. The rearrangement links TRBV14 to TRBJ2-5, with TRBD2 matching over 7 bases. The germline CDR1 and CDR2 sequences are SGHDN and FVKESK. Trimming cost V 6 bases and J 6 bases; bases outside gene matches: 1. The length of the CDR3 is 11 residues. The CDR3 protein is CASRGGKTQYF. The CDR3 region has the DNA TGTGCCAGCAGGGGAGGGAAGACCCAGTACTTC.

The chain has TRBV25-1 and TRBJ2-1, with 7 nucleotides matching TRBD2. V shed 2 bases and J 2 bases; nucleotides not matched to a gene: 6. The CDR3 is made up of 16 amino acids. In germline, CDR1 is MGHDK, CDR2 SYGVNS. CDR3 bases: TGTGCCAGCAGTGAACTTCGCAGCGGGACCTACAATGAGCAGTTCTTC. It translates to CASSELRSGTYNEQFF.

A single count supports this clone. V is TRBV5-1 and J is TRBJ2-7; 9 nucleotides agree with TRBD1. V lost 0 bases, J lost 3 bases, and 4 bases stayed unmatched. The CDR3 is 15 amino acids. The germline V gene has CDR1 SGHRS and CDR2 YFSETQ. The CDR3 is CASSLAGTGYYEQYF. Written as DNA, the CDR3 is TGCGCCAGCAGCTTGGCCGGGACAGGGTACTACGAGCAGTACTTC.

The chain carries TRBV9 and TRBJ2-7; D is possibly TRBD2 (6 bases). This CDR3 has 14 residues. V lost 0 bases, J lost 5 bases, and 12 bases lay in between. Germline CDR1 SGDLS, CDR2 YYNGEE. The CDR3: CASSVGGGSHEQYF. The CDR3 DNA follows: TGTGCCAGCAGCGTAGGTGGGGGGTCACACGAGCAGTACTTC.

CDR3 residues: CASSLHGSIYNEQFF. The CDR3, as DNA: TGTGCCAGCAGTTTACACGGGAGTATCTACAATGAGCAGTTCTTC. The chain links TRBV28 to TRBJ2-1; D may be TRBD2 (6 bases). Deletions cut 2 bases from V and 3 bases from J, with 11 bases between. The CDR3 is made up of 15 amino acids. CDR1 and CDR2 (germline): MDHEN, SYDVKM. The full variable domain, rest sourced from reference TRBV28 and TRBJ2-1, is DVKVTQSSRYLVKRTGEKVFLECVQDMDHENMFWYRQDPGLGLRLIYFSYDVKMKEKGDIPEGYSVSREKKERFSLILESASTNQTSMYLCASSLHGSIYNEQFFGPGTRLTVL.

The chain links TRBV11-2 to TRBJ2-3; 8 nucleotides align to TRBD2. This CDR3 region has 18 residues. The J segment lost 2 bases and the V segment lost 4 bases, leaving 14 bases of the junction unmatched. Per the germline V gene, CDR1 is SGHAT and CDR2 is FQNNGV. The CDR3 sequence: CASSWGGSSGTYTDTQYF. As DNA, the CDR3 is TGTGCCAGCAGCTGGGGGGGAAGTAGCGGGACTTACACAGATACGCAGTATTTT.

The chain carries TRBV4-3 and TRBJ2-1, with D perhaps matching TRBD1 (8 bases). Trimming pared 0 bases from V and 9 bases from J, leaving 18 bases between. The CDR3 consists of 16 residues. Per germline, CDR1 LGHNA and CDR2 YSLEER. The CDR3: CASSQERNRGRAEQFF. The CDR3 DNA reads as TGCGCCAGCAGCCAAGAGAGGAACAGGGGGAGGGCTGAGCAGTTCTTC.

This chain links TRBV30 with TRBJ2-7; D uncertain. Germline V lookup: CDR1 GTSNPN, CDR2 SVGIG (reference sequence). The CDR3 loop spans 11 amino acids. Deletions cut 0 bases from V and 4 bases from J, with 4 bases between. The CDR3 nucleotides read TGTGCCTGGAGTGTTGCATACGAGCAGTACTTC. As protein: CAWSVAYEQYF.

The count of this clone is one. This chain uses TRBV29-1 with TRBJ1-3, with unresolved D. Deletions cut 3 bases from V and 4 bases from J, with 7 bases between. The germline gives CDR1 SQVTM, CDR2 ANQGSEA. This CDR3 comprises 12 residues. CDR3 sequence (DNA): TGCAGCGTTGACCAAGAAGGAAACACCATATATTTT. It specifies CSVDQEGNTIYF.

CDR3 loop: CASKALVTLEKLFF. The CDR3 nucleotides read TGTGCCAGCAAGGCATTGGTAACTTTGGAAAAACTGTTTTTT. J is TRBJ1-4 and V is TRBV6-5; D is uncertain. The ends were cut back, 7 bases at V and 8 bases at J, with 17 bases in the middle. The CDR3 runs 14 residues. CDR1 and CDR2 (germline): MNHEY, SVGAGI.

The chain joins TRBV11-2 to TRBJ2-5; 7 bases align to TRBD2. The J call may be faulty, since TRBJ2-7 better matches the DNA end. CDR1 is SGHAT, CDR2 FQNNGV, per germline. The length of the CDR3 is 15 residues. The CDR3 DNA follows: TGTGCCAGCAGCTTTGGGAGGGGTCCGCCCTACGAGCAGTACTTC. Amino acids: CASSFGRGPPYEQYF.

This clone showed up just once. The chain links TRBV14 to TRBJ2-1, with a weak D call TRBD1 (6 bases). The germline V gene encodes CDR1 SGHDN and CDR2 FVKESK. Trimming removed 4 bases at V and 5 bases at J, with 12 bases between. The CDR3 runs to 14 residues. The CDR3 region is CASSRAGAHNEQFF. CDR3 DNA: TGTGCCAGCAGCCGGGCAGGGGCTCACAATGAGCAGTTCTTC.

This chain joins TRBV6-7 and TRBJ2-3; D is possibly TRBD2 (5 bases). TRBV6-7 is sorted into the ORF group, with uncertain function. The CDR3 is made up of 17 amino acids. V was pared by 1 base and J by 4 bases, with 18 bases between. The CDR3 reads CASSYCKLDVIPDTQYF. For the CDR3, the DNA is TGTGCCAGCAGTTACTGCAAACTAGACGTGATCCCAGATACGCAGTATTTT.

J is TRBJ1-4 and V is TRBV7-2, with TRBD1 identical over 9 bases. CDR1 is SGHTA and CDR2 is FQGNSA in the germline V gene. This CDR3 region has 16 residues. V lost 5 bases and J lost 2; bases outside the gene matches: 6. The CDR3 sequence is CASSPQQGATNEKLFF. CDR3 DNA: TGTGCCAGCAGCCCCCAACAGGGGGCCACTAATGAAAAACTGTTTTTT. Complete variable domain (other parts from reference TRBV7-2 and TRBJ1-4): GAGVSQSPSNKVTEKGKDVELRCDPISGHTALYWYRQSLGQGLEFLIYFQGNSAPDKSGLPSDRFSAERTGGSVSTLTIQRTQQEDSAVYLCASSPQQGATNEKLFFGSGTQLSVL.

The chain employs TRBV7-9 and TRBJ2-5, with D perhaps matching TRBD1 or TRBD2 (5 bases each). TRBJ2-7 explains the end of the DNA better; the J call may be wrong. CDR1 and CDR2 from the germline V gene are SEHNR and FQNEAQ (reference sequence). CDR3 size: 16 residues. CDR3 in amino acids: CASSLGAFGASYEQYF. The CDR3 DNA reads as TGTGCCAGCAGCTTAGGTGCCTTCGGGGCCTCCTACGAGCAGTACTTC.

This clone was counted once. This sequence joins TRBV10-3 and TRBJ1-5; D is ambiguous. The CDR3 extends over 15 amino acids. Germline CDR1 is ENHRY and CDR2 is SYGVKD. V lost 10 bases and J 0 bases, leaving 16 bases between the germline ends. The CDR3 loop reads CASAAGGDSNQPQHF. The CDR3 region has the DNA TGTGCCAGCGCTGCTGGCGGGGATAGCAATCAGCCCCAGCATTTT.

The chain links TRBV29-1 to TRBJ2-7, with D maybe TRBD1 (8 bases). The CDR3 runs to 12 residues. The V gene's germline CDR1 is SQVTM and CDR2 ANQGSEA. Trimming cost V 6 bases and J 1 base, with 10 bases left between them. CDR3 sequence reads: CSVQGGSYEQYF. DNA of the CDR3: TGCAGCGTACAGGGGGGGTCCTACGAGCAGTACTTC.